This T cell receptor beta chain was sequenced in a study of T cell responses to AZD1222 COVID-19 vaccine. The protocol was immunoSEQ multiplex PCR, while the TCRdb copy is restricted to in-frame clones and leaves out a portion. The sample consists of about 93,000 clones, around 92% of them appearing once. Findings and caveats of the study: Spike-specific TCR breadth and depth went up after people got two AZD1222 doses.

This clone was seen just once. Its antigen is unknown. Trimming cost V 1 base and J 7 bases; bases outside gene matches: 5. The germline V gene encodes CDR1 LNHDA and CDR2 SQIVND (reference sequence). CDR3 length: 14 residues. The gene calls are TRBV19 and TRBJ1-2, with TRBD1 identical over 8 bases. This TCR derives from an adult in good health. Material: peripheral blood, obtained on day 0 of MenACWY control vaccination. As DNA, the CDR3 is TGTGCCAGTAGTATAGGAGGACAGGGAATTGGCTACACCTTC. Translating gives CASSIGGQGIGYTF.